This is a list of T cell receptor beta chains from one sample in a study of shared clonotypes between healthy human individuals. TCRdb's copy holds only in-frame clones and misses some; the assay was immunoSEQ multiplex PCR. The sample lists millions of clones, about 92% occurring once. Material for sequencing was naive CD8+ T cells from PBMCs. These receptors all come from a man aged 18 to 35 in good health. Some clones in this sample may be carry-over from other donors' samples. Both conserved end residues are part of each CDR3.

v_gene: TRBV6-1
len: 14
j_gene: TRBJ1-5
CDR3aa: CASSEAGYNQPQHF

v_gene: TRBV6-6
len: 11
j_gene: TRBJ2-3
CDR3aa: CASSPSDTQYF

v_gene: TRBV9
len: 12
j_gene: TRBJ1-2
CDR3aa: CASSVATYGYTF

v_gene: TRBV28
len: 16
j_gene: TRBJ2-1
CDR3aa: CASSLRGNPSYNEQFF

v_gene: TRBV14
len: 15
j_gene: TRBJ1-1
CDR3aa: CASSRDVLKGTEAFF

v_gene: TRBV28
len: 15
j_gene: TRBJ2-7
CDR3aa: CASTFLDPRPGEQYF

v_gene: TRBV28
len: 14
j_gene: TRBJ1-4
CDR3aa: CASSPRGEDEKLFF

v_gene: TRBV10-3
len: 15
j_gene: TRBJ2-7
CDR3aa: CAISVGLAGTYEQYF

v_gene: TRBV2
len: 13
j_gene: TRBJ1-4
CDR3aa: CASWDGSNEKLFF

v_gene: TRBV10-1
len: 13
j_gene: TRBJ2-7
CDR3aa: CASSTGCPYEQYF

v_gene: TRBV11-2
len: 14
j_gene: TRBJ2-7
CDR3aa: CASSLLSAAYEQYF

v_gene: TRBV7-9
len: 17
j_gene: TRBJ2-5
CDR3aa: CASSRRSGRVHLETQYF

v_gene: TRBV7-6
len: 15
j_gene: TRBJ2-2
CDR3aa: CASRRLAVNTGELFF

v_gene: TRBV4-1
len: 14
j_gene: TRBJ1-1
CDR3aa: CASSQGQGGPEAFF

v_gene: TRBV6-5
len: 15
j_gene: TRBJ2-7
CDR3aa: CASSYSLPPLYEQYF